Listed below are T cell receptor beta chains from one sample, sequenced in a study of blood T cell repertoires in COVID-19. Clones were sequenced by immunoSEQ multiplex PCR, and TCRdb holds only the in-frame ones, with some missing. Of fewer than 400,000 clones in the sample, over 80% were seen once. Sequenced: PBMCs or T cells enriched from blood (not recorded which). The source is a young man who had recovered from COVID-19. Both conserved end residues are part of each CDR3. A D gene is named only where the DNA matches it firmly. Clone size is not always given. Where it is, it says once, few, many or a class for expanded clones.

J gene: TRBJ2-7; clone size: few; D gene: -; V gene: TRBV4-1; CDR3 protein: CASSQIMTETYEQYF; CDR3 DNA: TGCGCCAGCAGCCAAATCATGACTGAAACCTACGAGCAGTACTTC
J gene: TRBJ1-6; clone size: few; D gene: TRBD1; V gene: TRBV28; CDR3 protein: CASSLVGGGQGAENSPLHF; CDR3 DNA: TGTGCCAGCAGTTTAGTAGGCGGGGGACAGGGGGCAGAAAATTCACCCCTCCACTTT
J gene: TRBJ2-1; clone size: -; D gene: -; V gene: TRBV27; CDR3 protein: CASQRGSGSYNEQFF; CDR3 DNA: TGTGCCAGCCAACGGGGGAGTGGTTCCTACAATGAGCAGTTCTTC
J gene: TRBJ2-3; clone size: -; D gene: TRBD2; V gene: TRBV5-4; CDR3 protein: CASSLTSGGVTDTQYF; CDR3 DNA: TGTGCCAGCAGCTTGACTAGCGGGGGGGTCACAGATACGCAGTATTTT
J gene: TRBJ2-3; clone size: -; D gene: TRBD2; V gene: TRBV5-1; CDR3 protein: CASSLGGLAGGLTDTQYF; CDR3 DNA: TGCGCCAGCAGCTTGGGTGGACTAGCGGGGGGGCTTACAGATACGCAGTATTTT
J gene: TRBJ1-6; clone size: -; D gene: -; V gene: TRBV2; CDR3 protein: CASTYSSYNSPLHF; CDR3 DNA: TGTGCCAGCACATACAGCTCCTATAATTCACCCCTCCACTTT
J gene: TRBJ2-5; clone size: -; D gene: TRBD1; V gene: TRBV7-6; CDR3 protein: CASSPTGGTGETQYF; CDR3 DNA: TGTGCCAGCAGCCCGACAGGGGGAACGGGCGAGACCCAGTACTTC
J gene: TRBJ1-6; clone size: -; D gene: -; V gene: TRBV9; CDR3 protein: CASSVDRNNSPLHF; CDR3 DNA: TGTGCCAGCAGCGTCGACAGAAATAATTCACCCCTCCACTTT
J gene: TRBJ2-3; clone size: few; D gene: -; V gene: TRBV7-3; CDR3 protein: CASSLDSFTDTQYF; CDR3 DNA: TGTGCCAGCAGCCTGGACAGCTTCACAGATACGCAGTATTTT
J gene: TRBJ2-7; clone size: -; D gene: TRBD1; V gene: TRBV6-5; CDR3 protein: CASSYIGQGSYEQYF; CDR3 DNA: TGTGCCAGCAGTTACATCGGACAGGGGTCCTACGAGCAGTACTTC
J gene: TRBJ2-5; clone size: -; D gene: TRBD2; V gene: TRBV28; CDR3 protein: CASSLAGGKETQYF; CDR3 DNA: TGTGCCAGCAGTTTAGCGGGGGGAAAAGAGACCCAGTACTTC
J gene: TRBJ2-3; clone size: -; D gene: TRBD2; V gene: TRBV2; CDR3 protein: CASMGEVRLALFLGTDTQYF; CDR3 DNA: TGTGCCAGCATGGGTGAAGTCAGACTAGCGTTATTTCTTGGCACAGATACGCAGTATTTT
J gene: TRBJ1-2; clone size: -; D gene: TRBD1; V gene: TRBV28; CDR3 protein: CASRARGQLNYGYTF; CDR3 DNA: TGTGCCAGCAGAGCCCGGGGACAGCTCAACTATGGCTACACCTTC
J gene: TRBJ1-4; clone size: -; D gene: -; V gene: TRBV20-1; CDR3 protein: CSATYNEKLFF; CDR3 DNA: TGCAGTGCGACATATAATGAAAAACTGTTTTTT
J gene: TRBJ2-2; clone size: once; D gene: -; V gene: TRBV28; CDR3 protein: CASSSTRFVNTGELFF; CDR3 DNA: TGTGCCAGCAGTAGTACTAGATTCGTAAACACCGGGGAGCTGTTTTTT
J gene: TRBJ2-1; clone size: -; D gene: -; V gene: TRBV27; CDR3 protein: CASSLSGYSYNEQFF; CDR3 DNA: TGTGCCAGCAGTTTAAGCGGGTACTCCTACAATGAGCAGTTCTTC